These 27 T cell receptor beta chains were sequenced from one sample in a study of blood T cell repertoires in COVID-19. The method was immunoSEQ multiplex PCR; TCRdb's version includes in-frame clones alone and lacks a portion of them. Here the sample spans 400,000 to 550,000 clones, nearly 90% being singletons. Sequenced input: PBMCs or T cells enriched from blood (not recorded which). All receptors derive from a woman aged 18-29 years with acute COVID-19.

The chain employs TRBV7-9 and TRBJ1-1; possible D gene TRBD1, 6 bases. The CDR3 covers 15 residues. Looked up from germline, CDR1 is SEHNR and CDR2 is FQNEAQ (reference sequence). V was trimmed by 1 base and J by 0 bases, leaving 9 bases between them. The chain's CDR3 is CASSLEGQMNTEAFF. In nucleotides, the CDR3 is TGTGCCAGCAGCTTAGAAGGACAGATGAACACTGAAGCTTTCTTT.

In its sample, this clone was seen once. The chain employs TRBV11-2 and TRBJ2-3; D call uncertain. Trimming left V 1 base short and J 4 bases short, with 9 bases between. Germline V CDR1 and CDR2: SGHAT, FQNNGV. This CDR3 has 14 amino acids. The CDR3 DNA sequence: TGTGCCAGCAGCTTAGCACCTACGCCAGATACGCAGTATTTT. Protein sequence: CASSLAPTPDTQYF. The full variable domain, with the rest looked up from reference TRBV11-2 and TRBJ2-3, is EAGVAQSPRYKIIEKRQSVAFWCNPISGHATLYWYQQILGQGPKLLIQFQNNGVVDDSQLPKDRFSAERLKGVDSTLKIQPAKLEDSAVYLCASSLAPTPDTQYFGPGTRLTVL.

For the CDR3, the DNA is TGCGCCAGCAGCCAAGTAGCGGCAAGCACAGATACGCAGTATTTT. Translation: CASSQVAASTDTQYF. The chain combines TRBV4-3 with TRBJ2-3; TRBD2 is a possible D gene (6 bases). From germline, CDR1 is LGHNA and CDR2 YSLEER. V lost 1 base, J lost 0 bases, and 8 bases lay in between. The CDR3 has 15 amino acids.

This chain joins TRBV2 and TRBJ1-6, with no clear D. V shed 3 bases and J shed 5 bases, with 11 bases lying between them. Germline lookup yields CDR1 SNHLY and CDR2 FYNNEI. The CDR3 loop spans 15 amino acids. For the CDR3, the DNA is TGTGCCAGCAGTGAGGGCAGAATCAATAATTCACCCCTCCACTTT. Protein sequence: CASSEGRINNSPLHF.

The genes are TRBV3-1 (or the pseudogene TRBV3-2) and TRBJ1-5; D may be TRBD1 (5 bases). Per the germline V gene, CDR1 is LGHDT and CDR2 is YNNKEL (reference sequence). With 4 bases removed from V and 7 bases from J, the gap between germline ends came to 17 bases. CDR3 size: 15 residues. Written as DNA, the CDR3 is TGTGCCAGCAGCCCGACTCGCGGGGGTCGACAGCCCCAGCATTTT. It yields the protein CASSPTRGGRQPQHF.

The rearrangement uses TRBV7-2 and TRBJ1-4, with D possibly TRBD1 on 6 matching bases. Germline V CDR1 and CDR2: SGHTA, FQGNSA. The CDR3 is made up of 14 amino acids. V shed 2 bases and J shed 7 bases, with 11 bases lying between them. The CDR3 DNA follows: TGTGCCAGCAGCTTACAGGGGAAAAGTGAAAAACTGTTTTTT. It specifies CASSLQGKSEKLFF. Together with reference TRBV7-2 and TRBJ1-4, the CDR3 gives the full variable domain: GAGVSQSPSNKVTEKGKDVELRCDPISGHTALYWYRQSLGQGLEFLIYFQGNSAPDKSGLPSDRFSAERTGGSVSTLTIQRTQQEDSAVYLCASSLQGKSEKLFFGSGTQLSVL.

This sequence joins TRBV2 and TRBJ2-7, with D unresolved. V was pared by 4 bases and J by 0 bases, with 13 bases between. The CDR3 loop spans 15 amino acids. The germline CDR1 and CDR2 sequences are SNHLY and FYNNEI. The CDR3 protein is CASSGPTRDSYEQYF. The CDR3 bases are TGTGCCAGCAGTGGGCCGACACGCGACTCCTACGAGCAGTACTTC.

This rearrangement joins TRBV19 to TRBJ2-3, with a tentative D call TRBD2 (5 bases). This CDR3 contains 11 residues. Trimming took 6 bases from V and 6 from J, leaving 7 bases between them. Looked up from germline, CDR1 is LNHDA and CDR2 is SQIVND (reference sequence). The CDR3 DNA reads TGTGCCAGTAGGTCTAGCGATACGCAGTATTTT. Residues: CASRSSDTQYF.

This clone was seen once. The V and J genes are TRBV28 and TRBJ1-1, with TRBD1 identical over 8 bases. The CDR3 contains 15 residues. V shed 2 bases and J 4 bases; nucleotides not matched to a gene: 6. Per the germline V gene, CDR1 is MDHEN and CDR2 is SYDVKM. The CDR3 sequence is CASSLTGGVTTEAFF. CDR3 DNA: TGTGCCAGCAGTTTAACAGGGGGAGTGACCACTGAAGCTTTCTTT. The variable domain in full, with the rest retrieved from reference TRBV28 and TRBJ1-1, is DVKVTQSSRYLVKRTGEKVFLECVQDMDHENMFWYRQDPGLGLRLIYFSYDVKMKEKGDIPEGYSVSREKKERFSLILESASTNQTSMYLCASSLTGGVTTEAFFGQGTRLTVV.

The chain joins TRBV19 to TRBJ1-2; D not resolved. The CDR3 is 12 amino acids. CDR1 is LNHDA and CDR2 is SQIVND in the germline V gene (reference sequence). Between the trimmed V and J ends, which lost 5 bases and 4 bases, there was a span of 8 bases. For the CDR3, the DNA is TGTGCCAGTAGTGACATCACCTATGGCTACACCTTC. Protein sequence: CASSDITYGYTF.

The chain is built from TRBV13 and TRBJ1-2; the match to TRBD1 covers 8 bases. This CDR3 has 14 residues. The V gene end was trimmed by 5 bases and the J gene end by 7 bases; junction bases not matched to a gene: 9. Germline assignment: CDR1 PRHDT and CDR2 FYEKMQ (reference sequence). The CDR3 sequence is CASSTRRGRIGYTF. Here the CDR3 DNA reads TGTGCCAGCAGCACCCGCAGGGGGCGCATTGGCTACACCTTC.

This sequence joins TRBV10-1 and TRBJ2-1, with no clear D. Germline loops: CDR1 WNHNN, CDR2 SYGVQD (reference sequence). V lost 0 bases, J lost 3 bases, and 9 bases lay in between. This CDR3 is 15 amino acids long. DNA for the CDR3: TGCGCCAGCAGTGAGTCCGAGCTCCTCTACAATGAGCAGTTCTTC. Translated, it gives CASSESELLYNEQFF.

The chain recombines TRBV29-1 with TRBJ2-1; TRBD1 matches at 7 bases. V trimming: 0 bases; J trimming: 4 bases; junction bases outside the gene matches: 12. CDR1 is SQVTM and CDR2 is ANQGSEA in the germline V gene. The CDR3 has 17 residues. The CDR3 loop reads CSVEDPPDRTYYNEQFF. The DNA for the CDR3 is TGCAGCGTTGAAGATCCCCCGGACAGGACTTATTACAATGAGCAGTTCTTC.

This rearrangement joins TRBV10-3 to TRBJ2-7; TRBD2 agrees at 8 bases. The CDR3 spans 16 residues. The ends lost 4 bases at V and 5 bases at J; junction bases unmatched: 13. Germline lookup yields CDR1 ENHRY and CDR2 SYGVKD. Written as DNA, the CDR3 is TGTGCCATCAGTGGGGACATAGGCGGGAGGAATGACGAGCAGTACTTC. Translated: CAISGDIGGRNDEQYF.

V usage is TRBV7-6 and J usage is TRBJ1-1; TRBD1 is a possible D gene (5 bases). The CDR3 consists of 16 residues. Per the germline V gene, CDR1 is SGHVS and CDR2 is FNYEAQ. The V end lost 2 bases, the J end lost 1 base, and 14 bases lay between the germline ends. CDR3 sequence reads: CASSLPTTGGNTEAFF. CDR3 nucleotides: TGTGCCAGCAGCTTACCAACCACCGGGGGGAACACTGAAGCTTTCTTT.

V is TRBV19 and J is TRBJ2-1, with 13 nucleotides matching TRBD2. Trimming at V came to 10 bases and at J to 7 bases, leaving 7 bases not matched to a gene. The V gene's germline CDR1 is LNHDA and CDR2 SQIVND (reference sequence). This CDR3 has 14 residues. CDR3 coding DNA: TGTGCCACCAAGACTAGCGGGGGGATTAATGAGCAGTTCTTC. It specifies CATKTSGGINEQFF. The variable domain in full, completed from reference TRBV19 and TRBJ2-1, reads DGGITQSPKYLFRKEGQNVTLSCEQNLNHDAMYWYRQDPGQGLRLIYYSQIVNDFQKGDIAEGYSVSREKKESFPLTVTSAQKNPTAFYLCATKTSGGINEQFFGPGTRLTVL.

The chain joins TRBV18 to TRBJ1-1, with TRBD1 matching 7 bases. The ends lost 3 bases at V and 1 base at J; junction bases unmatched: 2. The CDR3 covers 14 residues. The germline gives CDR1 KGHSH, CDR2 LQKENI. In DNA form, the CDR3 reads TGTGCCAGCTCACCCCAGGGGGAGAACACTGAAGCTTTCTTT. Translated, it gives CASSPQGENTEAFF.

The chain employs TRBV19 and TRBJ1-6; D possibly corresponds to TRBD1 (6 bases). The V gene's germline CDR1 is LNHDA and CDR2 SQIVND (reference sequence). V lost 1 base and J 9 bases, leaving 13 bases between the germline ends. The CDR3 length is 15 residues. CDR3 sequence (DNA): TGTGCCAGTAGTATAGTTTCAGGGGACGGTTCACCCCTCCACTTT. This translates into CASSIVSGDGSPLHF.

V is TRBV18 and J is TRBJ1-6; 9 bases align to TRBD1. V was pared by 6 bases and J by 4 bases, with 4 bases of the junction left unmatched. This CDR3 has 15 residues. Germline CDR1 reads KGHSH; CDR2 reads LQKENI. The CDR3 protein is CASSQGTGYNSPLHF. CDR3 coding DNA: TGTGCCAGCTCCCAAGGGACAGGGTATAATTCACCCCTCCACTTT. Based on the CDR3 plus reference TRBV18 and TRBJ1-6, the full variable domain is NAGVMQNPRHLVRRRGQEARLRCSPMKGHSHVYWYRQLPEEGLKFMVYLQKENIIDESGMPKERFSAEFPKEGPSILRIQQVVRGDSAAYFCASSQGTGYNSPLHFGNGTRLTVT.

This sequence joins TRBV4-2 and TRBJ1-6; D remains unclear. This CDR3 is built from 14 residues. The germline CDR1 and CDR2 sequences are LGHNA and YNFKEQ. V dropped 0 bases and J dropped 8 bases, with 8 bases sitting between them. The CDR3 spells CASSQDWRDSPLHF. DNA for the CDR3: TGTGCCAGCAGCCAAGATTGGAGGGATTCACCCCTCCACTTT.

V usage is TRBV4-1 and J usage is TRBJ2-1; weak D call: TRBD2 (5 bases). CDR1 MGHRA and CDR2 YSYEKL come from the germline V gene. There are 13 residues in the CDR3. Trimming cost V 5 bases and J 6 bases, with 11 bases left between them. For the CDR3, the DNA is TGCGCCAGCAGCGAGGTAGGAGGCAATGAGCAGTTCTTC. Translation gives CASSEVGGNEQFF.

The chain has TRBV7-2 and TRBJ1-5; D uncertain. The CDR3 contains 13 residues. CDR1 is SGHTA, CDR2 FQGNSA, per germline. Trimming shortened V by 2 bases and J by 7 bases, and 9 bases separated the two germline ends. Here the CDR3 DNA reads TGTGCCAGCAGCTTAAGTGAGCGACAGCCCCAGCATTTT. This gives the protein CASSLSERQPQHF. Looking up the rest from reference TRBV7-2 and TRBJ1-5 gives the full variable domain: GAGVSQSPSNKVTEKGKDVELRCDPISGHTALYWYRQSLGQGLEFLIYFQGNSAPDKSGLPSDRFSAERTGGSVSTLTIQRTQQEDSAVYLCASSLSERQPQHFGDGTRLSIL.

J is TRBJ1-1 and V is TRBV30; 9 bases are shared with TRBD1. J lost 11 bases, V lost 4 bases, and 14 bases had no gene match. Looked up from germline, CDR1 is GTSNPN and CDR2 is SVGIG (reference sequence). This CDR3 has 14 amino acids. For the CDR3, the DNA is TGTGCCTGGATGGGACAGGGAAATTCCCGTGGCGCTTTCTTT. Its translation is CAWMGQGNSRGAFF.

The V call is TRBV6-4, the J call TRBJ2-1; tentative D call: TRBD2 (5 bases). Trimming took 4 bases from V and 9 from J, leaving 13 bases between them. This CDR3 comprises 13 residues. Germline V CDR1 and CDR2: MRHNA, SNTAGT. CDR3: CASSGVDEGEQFF. The CDR3 DNA sequence: TGTGCCAGCAGTGGCGTGGATGAGGGTGAGCAGTTCTTC.

The chain uses TRBV5-5 and TRBJ2-7, with D unclear. Trimming removed 3 bases from V and 0 bases from J, with 7 bases in between. The CDR3 runs to 13 residues. CDR1 and CDR2 (germline): SGHKS, YYEKEE (reference sequence). CDR3: CASSSVSSYEQYF. CDR3 nucleotides: TGTGCCAGCAGCTCGGTAAGCTCCTACGAGCAGTACTTC.

The count of this clone is one. V gene TRBV5-4 combines with J gene TRBJ2-5, with D possibly being TRBD1 (6 bases). Germline CDR1 and CDR2: SGHNT and YYREEE (reference sequence). The germline V and J ends were trimmed by 3 bases and 4 bases, with 13 bases remaining between them. The CDR3 is made up of 14 amino acids. CDR3 in DNA: TGTGCCAGCAGCTGGGACACAAGGGTAGAGACCCAGTACTTC. Translated: CASSWDTRVETQYF.

Only a few counts were recorded for this clone. The V gene is TRBV7-8, the J gene TRBJ2-7; TRBD1 matches 8 bases. The CDR3 covers 17 residues. V lost 5 bases, J lost 4 bases, and 16 bases stayed unmatched. Germline V gene sequence: CDR1 SGHVS, CDR2 FQNEAQ. DNA of the CDR3: TGTGCCAGCAGCCACCCCCAGACAGGGGACGTAAGTTACGAGCAGTACTTC. Residues: CASSHPQTGDVSYEQYF.